This T cell receptor (beta chain) was retrieved from a study of cytomegalovirus exposure and HLA in healthy donors. PCR was performed using 60 Vbeta and 13 Jbeta primers. The method was immunoSEQ multiplex PCR; TCRdb's version includes in-frame clones alone and lacks a portion of them. The sample contains about 190,000 clones, about four fifths of which appear only once. Details on this clone: Its specificity is unknown.

Study-wide results and caveats: In a later analysis, CMV-associated beta chains were mostly HLA-associated, it appeared. Links to common viral pathogens appeared, in a later analysis, for several of the most significant clusters.

This clonotype was sampled from a man under 40 in good health and CMV-seropositive. Sequencing used PBMCs.

The CDR3 DNA follows: TGTGCCAGCAGCCTCGGACAGGGTGAAGCTTTCTTT. Amino acids: CASSLGQGEAFF. The chain is built from TRBV9 and TRBJ1-1; 8 bases are shared with TRBD1. The CDR3 runs to 12 residues. The germline V gene encodes CDR1 SGDLS and CDR2 YYNGEE. V lost 4 bases, J lost 7 bases, and 3 bases stayed unmatched.